These 25 T cell receptor beta chains were sequenced from one sample in a study of T cell responses to AZD1222 COVID-19 vaccine. Here immunoSEQ multiplex PCR was the method, and the copy in TCRdb shows in-frame clones only, minus some. Of about 130,000 clones listed, over 85% are singletons. This specimen was peripheral blood, taken 28 days after the second AZD1222 dose. The receptors stem from an adult who received the AZD1222 COVID-19 vaccine.

The chain has TRBV19 and TRBJ2-1; D unclear. This CDR3 is 14 amino acids long. Per germline, CDR1 LNHDA and CDR2 SQIVND (reference sequence). Trimming stripped 5 bases from V and 7 bases from J, with 15 bases between. CDR3 protein: CASSELRMGNEQFF. Written as DNA, the CDR3 is TGTGCCAGTAGTGAGTTACGCATGGGGAATGAGCAGTTCTTC.

This clone was recorded once. Other nucleotide sequences in the sample specify the same CDR3. V usage is TRBV9 and J usage is TRBJ1-1; no clear D. The CDR3 length is 13 residues. The V and J ends lost 0 bases and 3 bases respectively, with 6 bases between them. The germline V gene has CDR1 SGDLS and CDR2 YYNGEE. CDR3 sequence (DNA): TGTGCCAGCAGCGTAGGAACAGACACTGAAGCTTTCTTT. Its protein product is CASSVGTDTEAFF. Looking up the rest from reference TRBV9 and TRBJ1-1 gives the full variable domain: DSGVTQTPKHLITATGQRVTLRCSPRSGDLSVYWYQQSLDQGLQFLIQYYNGEERAKGNILERFSAQQFPDLHSELNLSSLELGDSALYFCASSVGTDTEAFFGQGTRLTVV.

The V gene is TRBV4-3, the J gene TRBJ2-7; D possibly corresponds to TRBD1 (5 bases). Germline V gene data show CDR1 as LGHNA and CDR2 as YSLEER. This CDR3 region has 15 residues. Between the trimmed V and J ends, which lost 7 bases and 1 base, there was a span of 17 bases. This chain's CDR3 is CASTSRKGLSYEQYF. The CDR3 DNA reads TGCGCCAGCACCTCTAGGAAGGGGTTATCCTACGAGCAGTACTTC.

The chain couples TRBV7-2 to TRBJ1-2, with 7 bases matching TRBD1. Germline loops: CDR1 SGHTA, CDR2 FQGNSA. This CDR3 contains 13 residues. The junction had 3 bases not matched to a gene; V was cut back by 5 bases and J by 3 bases. The CDR3 sequence: CASSRDSHYGYTF. The CDR3 nucleotides read TGTGCCAGCAGCCGGGACAGCCACTATGGCTACACCTTC.

The chain joins TRBV12-5 to TRBJ1-2; D is ambiguous. Germline CDR1 LGHNT, CDR2 FRNRAP. V was pared by 1 base and J by 4 bases, with 7 bases between. This CDR3 is 13 amino acids long. The CDR3 region is CASGLDSFYGYTF. In DNA form, the CDR3 reads TGTGCTAGTGGTTTGGACAGCTTCTATGGCTACACCTTC.

The V and J genes are TRBV29-1 and TRBJ1-1; D is possibly TRBD1 (6 bases). The germline gives CDR1 SQVTM, CDR2 ANQGSEA. The CDR3 is 12 amino acids. Trimming left V 7 bases short and J 4 bases short, with 13 bases between. CDR3 sequence: CSATGLATEAFF. CDR3 in DNA: TGCAGCGCTACAGGGTTAGCCACTGAAGCTTTCTTT.

This chain joins TRBV5-1 and TRBJ1-1, with D maybe TRBD1 (5 bases). The germline CDR1 and CDR2 sequences are SGHRS and YFSETQ. The length of the CDR3 is 15 residues. Trimming took 4 bases from V and 3 from J, leaving 16 bases between them. The CDR3 coding sequence is TGCGCCAGCAGCATTCAACCGGGGGGAGACACTGAAGCTTTCTTT. This gives the protein CASSIQPGGDTEAFF.

V gene TRBV11-1 combines with J gene TRBJ2-7; D call uncertain. The germline V gene has CDR1 SGHAT and CDR2 FQDESV (reference sequence). Between the trimmed V and J ends, which lost 6 bases and 3 bases, there was a span of 15 bases. CDR3 length: 14 residues. CDR3 sequence: CASRFGSTSYEQYF. CDR3 bases: TGTGCCAGCAGATTCGGTTCCACCAGCTACGAGCAGTACTTC.

This chain joins TRBV12-3 or TRBV12-4 and TRBJ1-2, with TRBD1 identical over 9 bases. The CDR3 runs 13 residues. V lost 7 bases and J lost 5; bases outside the gene matches: 5. Here the CDR3 DNA reads TGTGCCAGCAAGATGACAGGGGGTTATGGCTACACCTTC. It is translated as CASKMTGGYGYTF.

This rearrangement joins TRBV6-2 or TRBV6-3 to TRBJ1-2, with D unresolved. V lost 0 bases, J lost 5 bases, and 10 bases lay in between. The CDR3 spans 14 residues. In germline, CDR1 is MNHEY, CDR2 SVGEGT. In DNA form, the CDR3 reads TGTGCCAGCAGTTACTCGCAAGGGCTTTATGGCTACACCTTC. Amino acids: CASSYSQGLYGYTF.

CDR3 amino acids: CASSEGVQKGTGELFF. CDR3 in DNA: TGTGCCAGCAGTGAGGGAGTCCAAAAAGGCACCGGGGAGCTGTTTTTT. V is TRBV2 and J is TRBJ2-2; D is possibly TRBD2 (5 bases). The CDR3 has 16 amino acids. V was trimmed by 3 bases and J by 4 bases, leaving 15 bases between them. Germline V lookup: CDR1 SNHLY, CDR2 FYNNEI. Combining the CDR3 with reference TRBV2 and TRBJ2-2 gives the whole variable domain EPEVTQTPSHQVTQMGQEVILRCVPISNHLYFYWYRQILGQKVEFLVSFYNNEISEKSEIFDDQFSVERPDGSNFTLKIRSTKLEDSAMYFCASSEGVQKGTGELFFGEGSRLTVL.

CDR3: CASTLPPYEQYF. The CDR3 DNA reads as TGTGCCAGCACCCTTCCTCCGTACGAGCAGTACTTC. This rearrangement joins TRBV7-2 to TRBJ2-7; D is ambiguous. This CDR3 contains 12 residues. Germline CDR1 reads SGHTA; CDR2 reads FQGNSA. V lost 7 bases and J lost 4, with 11 bases in between.

J is TRBJ1-4 and V is TRBV5-5; the D gene is possibly TRBD1 (6 bases). Trimming stripped 1 base from V and 5 bases from J, with 12 bases between. The V gene's germline CDR1 is SGHKS and CDR2 YYEKEE (reference sequence). The CDR3 spans 15 residues. CDR3 sequence reads: CASSLNLGGNEKLFF. The CDR3 nucleotides read TGTGCCAGCAGCTTGAACTTGGGGGGCAATGAAAAACTGTTTTTT.

The gene calls are TRBV25-1 and TRBJ2-5; D perhaps matches TRBD1 (5 bases). The CDR3 is 10 residues long. V shed 10 bases and J shed 5 bases, with 8 bases lying between them. Germline V gene lookup returns CDR1 MGHDK and CDR2 SYGVNS. CDR3 nucleotide sequence: TGTGCCACAAAGGGGGAGACCCAGTACTTC. Translation: CATKGETQYF.

The V call is TRBV28, the J call TRBJ1-5; D is unclear. The ends were cut back, 2 bases at V and 2 bases at J, with 10 bases in the middle. From germline, CDR1 is MDHEN and CDR2 SYDVKM. CDR3 size: 15 residues. The CDR3 coding sequence is TGTGCCAGCAGTTTAAGGGAGGTAGGCAATCAGCCCCAGCATTTT. Translation: CASSLREVGNQPQHF.

The chain combines TRBV5-1 with TRBJ1-5, with D perhaps TRBD1 (5 bases). The germline gives CDR1 SGHRS, CDR2 YFSETQ. V lost 4 bases and J lost 3, with 11 bases in between. This CDR3 contains 14 residues. The CDR3 DNA reads as TGCGCCAGCAGCACCGGGACTCCCAATCAGCCCCAGCATTTT. It is translated as CASSTGTPNQPQHF.

V is TRBV19 and J is TRBJ1-2; perhaps TRBD1 as D (5 bases). The V and J ends lost 4 bases and 1 base respectively, with 10 bases between them. Germline values: CDR1 LNHDA, CDR2 SQIVND (reference sequence). The length of the CDR3 is 14 residues. CDR3 DNA: TGTGCCAGTAGTACGGACACCGATAACTATGGCTACACCTTC. Its protein is CASSTDTDNYGYTF.

This sequence joins TRBV12-2 and TRBJ1-1; the table gives TRBD1 as D, unverified against the DNA. TRBV12-2 is tagged as a pseudogene. CDR3 length equals 18 residues. CDR3 loop: CASRLALVQGQGLTEAFF. Here the CDR3 DNA reads TGTGCAAGTCGCTTAGCGCTCGTACAAGGACAGGGTTTGACTGAAGCTTTCTTT.

The chain has TRBV6-6 and TRBJ2-2, with 10 bases that match TRBD1. Per germline, CDR1 MNHNY and CDR2 SVGAGI (reference sequence). This CDR3 has 16 amino acids. Trimming removed 5 bases from V and 3 bases from J; junction bases left unmatched: 6. The CDR3, as DNA: TGTGCCAGCAGTCGACAGGGGGCCCAGGACACCGGGGAGCTGTTTTTT. It is translated as CASSRQGAQDTGELFF.

The chain recombines TRBV15 with TRBJ2-6; D possibly uses TRBD1 or TRBD2 (5 bases each). Germline assignment: CDR1 LNHNV and CDR2 YYDKDF (reference sequence). This CDR3 has 14 residues. V was clipped by 5 bases and J by 2 bases, with 7 bases between them. The CDR3 DNA follows: TGTGCCACCAGCTGGGGGACTGGGGCCAACGTCCTGACTTTC. Encoded protein: CATSWGTGANVLTF.

The genes are TRBV7-9 and TRBJ1-1; D is perhaps TRBD1 (5 bases). Germline CDR1 SEHNR, CDR2 FQNEAQ (reference sequence). V lost 2 bases to trimming and J lost 4 bases, with 11 bases between them. This CDR3 contains 14 residues. CDR3 in amino acids: CASSLMGQGTEAFF. CDR3 DNA sequence: TGTGCCAGCAGCTTAATGGGGCAGGGCACTGAAGCTTTCTTT.

The chain joins TRBV6-5 to TRBJ1-4; D remains ambiguous. Deletions cut 5 bases from V and 8 bases from J, with 9 bases between. CDR1 and CDR2 from the germline V gene are MNHEY and SVGAGI. There are 12 residues in the CDR3. CDR3 sequence (DNA): TGTGCCAGCAGTCTTAACCGGGAAAAACTGTTTTTT. Translation gives CASSLNREKLFF.

The V call is TRBV19, the J call TRBJ1-5; D is unresolved. The V end lost 4 bases, the J end lost 4 bases, and 5 bases lay between the germline ends. The length of the CDR3 is 12 residues. Germline CDR1 is LNHDA and CDR2 is SQIVND (reference sequence). The CDR3 region is CASSRSNQPQHF. Written as DNA, the CDR3 is TGTGCCAGTAGTAGATCAAATCAGCCCCAGCATTTT.

V usage is TRBV18 and J usage is TRBJ1-5, with TRBD1 as a possible D gene (5 bases). The CDR3 totals 15 residues. Germline V gene data show CDR1 as KGHSH and CDR2 as LQKENI. The V and J ends lost 3 bases and 5 bases respectively, with 14 bases between them. In nucleotides, the CDR3 is TGTGCCAGCTCACCTTCAGGGTTCGATCATCAGCCCCAGCATTTT. Its protein is CASSPSGFDHQPQHF. The variable domain in full, with the rest retrieved from reference TRBV18 and TRBJ1-5, is NAGVMQNPRHLVRRRGQEARLRCSPMKGHSHVYWYRQLPEEGLKFMVYLQKENIIDESGMPKERFSAEFPKEGPSILRIQQVVRGDSAAYFCASSPSGFDHQPQHFGDGTRLSIL.

This chain joins TRBV7-6 and TRBJ1-6; TRBD1 agrees at 9 bases. From germline, CDR1 is SGHVS and CDR2 FNYEAQ. The CDR3 is 17 amino acids. V gave up 0 bases and J gave up 9 bases; unmatched junction bases: 9. CDR3 coding DNA: TGTGCCAGCAGCTTAGCCTTAGGGGGACAGGGCCTTTCACCCCTCCACTTT. This encodes CASSLALGGQGLSPLHF.